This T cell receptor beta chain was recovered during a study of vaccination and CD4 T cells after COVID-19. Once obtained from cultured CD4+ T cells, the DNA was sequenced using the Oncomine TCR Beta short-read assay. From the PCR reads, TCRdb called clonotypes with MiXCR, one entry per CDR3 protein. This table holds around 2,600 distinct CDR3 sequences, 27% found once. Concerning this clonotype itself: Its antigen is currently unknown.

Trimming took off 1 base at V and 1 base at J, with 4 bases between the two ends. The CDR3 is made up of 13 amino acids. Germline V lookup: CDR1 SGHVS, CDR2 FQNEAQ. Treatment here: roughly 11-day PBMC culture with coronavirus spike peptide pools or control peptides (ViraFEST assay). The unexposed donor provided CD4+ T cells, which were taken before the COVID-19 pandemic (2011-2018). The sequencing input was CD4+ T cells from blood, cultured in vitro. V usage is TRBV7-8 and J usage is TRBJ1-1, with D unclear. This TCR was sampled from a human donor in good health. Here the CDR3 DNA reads TGTGCCAGCAGCTTAGGAGAGAACACTGAAGCTTTCTTT. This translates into CASSLGENTEAFF.